The 20 T cell receptor beta chains listed next were all sequenced from one sample in a study of cytomegalovirus exposure and HLA in healthy donors. PCR used 60 Vbeta primers and 13 Jbeta primers. Using immunoSEQ multiplex PCR, the repertoire was profiled, and TCRdb retains in-frame clones only, with some absent. Altogether around 210,000 clones are present, 70% to 90% being singletons, with the ten largest covering 0.24%. Sequences were obtained from PBMCs. The receptors were sampled from a girl aged 2 to 9 in good health and CMV-seronegative.

The chain links TRBV5-1 to TRBJ2-2, with 10 bases aligning to TRBD2. V shed 6 bases and J 3 bases; nucleotides not matched to a gene: 5. From germline, CDR1 is SGHRS and CDR2 YFSETQ. The CDR3 contains 15 residues. The chain's CDR3 is CASMRTSGYTGELFF. For the CDR3, the DNA is TGCGCCAGCATGCGGACTAGCGGTTACACCGGGGAGCTGTTTTTT.

This clone was seen a handful of times. The V and J genes are TRBV6-5 and TRBJ1-2; a weak D match, TRBD1 (5 bases). The CDR3 has 12 amino acids. In germline, CDR1 is MNHEY, CDR2 SVGAGI. The V gene lost 6 bases and the J gene lost 8 bases, with 13 bases spanning the gap. CDR3 amino acids: CASSSSWGGYTF. The DNA for the CDR3 is TGTGCCAGCAGCTCCTCCTGGGGCGGCTACACCTTC.

J is TRBJ1-5 and V is TRBV30; 8 bases align to TRBD1. This CDR3 contains 13 residues. Per the germline V gene, CDR1 is GTSNPN and CDR2 is SVGIG (reference sequence). V gave up 5 bases and J gave up 3 bases; unmatched junction bases: 3. Here the CDR3 DNA reads TGTGCCTGGCAGGGGGCCGCCAATCAGCCCCAGCATTTT. Protein product: CAWQGAANQPQHF.

This clone was observed a few times. The V and J genes are TRBV6-1 and TRBJ1-4; D is undetermined. CDR1 and CDR2 from the germline V gene are MNHNS and SASEGT. V lost 8 bases and J lost 5, with 9 bases in between. This CDR3 region has 12 residues. CDR3 residues: CASGQRNEKLFF. Written as DNA, the CDR3 is TGTGCCAGCGGGCAGCGGAATGAAAAACTGTTTTTT.

V gene TRBV18 combines with J gene TRBJ2-1; 12 positions agree with TRBD2. The CDR3 covers 17 residues. V trimming: 2 bases; J trimming: 3 bases; junction bases outside the gene matches: 5. Germline CDR1 reads KGHSH; CDR2 reads LQKENI. Written as DNA, the CDR3 is TGTGCCAGCTCACCATTGGGGACTAGCGGGTTCTACAATGAGCAGTTCTTC. Translation: CASSPLGTSGFYNEQFF.

The chain couples TRBV6-5 to TRBJ2-7, with D perhaps matching TRBD1 (6 bases). Trimming removed 0 bases from V and 0 bases from J, with 12 bases in between. Germline CDR1 and CDR2: MNHEY and SVGAGI. There are 16 residues in the CDR3. CDR3 DNA: TGTGCCAGCAGTTACTCGGCGACAGGAGCCTCCTACGAGCAGTACTTC. Translating it yields CASSYSATGASYEQYF.

The rearrangement joins TRBV5-6 to TRBJ1-5; 7 bases are a match to TRBD1. Germline trimming cut 4 bases from V and 2 bases from J; bases unmatched to any gene: 6. CDR3 length equals 15 residues. CDR1 and CDR2 from the germline V gene are SGHDT and YYEEEE. The CDR3 region is CASSVTGKGNQPQHF. The CDR3 DNA sequence: TGTGCCAGCAGCGTGACAGGGAAAGGCAATCAGCCCCAGCATTTT. Combining the CDR3 with reference TRBV5-6 and TRBJ1-5 gives the whole variable domain DAGVTQSPTHLIKTRGQQVTLRCSPKSGHDTVSWYQQALGQGPQFIFQYYEEEERQRGNFPDRFSGHQFPNYSSELNVNALLLGDSALYLCASSVTGKGNQPQHFGDGTRLSIL.

The V gene is TRBV30, the J gene TRBJ2-7, with TRBD1 matching 7 bases. Germline CDR1 is GTSNPN and CDR2 is SVGIG (reference sequence). The CDR3 loop spans 15 amino acids. V shed 3 bases and J 4 bases; nucleotides not matched to a gene: 12. This CDR3 reads CAWSFLGVTGYEQYF. The CDR3, as DNA: TGTGCCTGGAGCTTCCTTGGGGTGACAGGGTACGAGCAGTACTTC.

This sequence joins TRBV5-1 and TRBJ1-1; 9 bases align to TRBD1. The germline V gene encodes CDR1 SGHRS and CDR2 YFSETQ. V was clipped by 0 bases and J by 4 bases; unmatched bases: 7. The CDR3 covers 16 residues. The CDR3 region is CASSLASTGGGTEAFF. The CDR3 DNA reads TGCGCCAGCAGCTTGGCTTCGACAGGGGGGGGCACTGAAGCTTTCTTT.

J is TRBJ2-7 and V is TRBV29-1; TRBD1 matches at 8 bases. This CDR3 spans 12 amino acids. After removal of 7 bases from V and 4 bases from J, the junction contained 6 bases not matched to a gene. Germline V CDR1 and CDR2: SQVTM, ANQGSEA. As DNA, the CDR3 is TGCAGCGCCCGGACAGGGTTATACGAGCAGTACTTC. This translates into CSARTGLYEQYF.

Only a few counts were recorded for this clone. The CDR3 does not end in the conserved phenylalanine or tryptophan, so this is likely a read error. It is unclear where the CDR3 begins or ends on the DNA, so no DNA is shown, and the CDR3 is as TCRdb lists it. V and J are TRBV5-1 and TRBJ2-3; the table's D gene call, TRBD2, was not cross checked with the DNA. Germline CDR1 reads SGHRS; CDR2 reads YFSETQ. With termini counted, the CDR3 has 11 amino acids. CDR3 protein: CASSRTSGGRG.

This rearrangement joins TRBV9 to TRBJ2-1; D remains unclear. CDR1 is SGDLS and CDR2 is YYNGEE in the germline V gene. V gave up 7 bases and J gave up 7 bases, with 9 bases separating them. The CDR3 covers 11 residues. The CDR3 loop is CASGRSNEQFF. The DNA for the CDR3 is TGTGCCAGCGGTCGGAGTAATGAGCAGTTCTTC. The full variable domain, completed using reference TRBV9 and TRBJ2-1, is DSGVTQTPKHLITATGQRVTLRCSPRSGDLSVYWYQQSLDQGLQFLIQYYNGEERAKGNILERFSAQQFPDLHSELNLSSLELGDSALYFCASGRSNEQFFGPGTRLTVL.

This sequence joins TRBV5-4 and TRBJ1-5; D possibly corresponds to TRBD1 (6 bases). The CDR3 is 15 amino acids. V lost 4 bases, J lost 2 bases, and 13 bases lay in between. The germline V gene has CDR1 SGHNT and CDR2 YYREEE (reference sequence). For the CDR3, the DNA is TGTGCCAGCAGCGAGTTCCCAGGGGGCAATCAGCCCCAGCATTTT. Translation gives CASSEFPGGNQPQHF.

The J gene is TRBJ2-2, the V gene TRBV7-3; tentatively, D is TRBD1 (7 bases). From germline, CDR1 is SGHTA and CDR2 FQGTGA. The length of the CDR3 is 14 residues. V lost 3 bases to trimming and J lost 6 bases, with 11 bases between them. The CDR3 region has the DNA TGTGCCAGCAGCTTCGACAGGGACTCCGGGGAGCTGTTTTTT. Its protein product is CASSFDRDSGELFF. The full variable domain, rest sourced from reference TRBV7-3 and TRBJ2-2, is GAGVSQTPSNKVTEKGKYVELRCDPISGHTALYWYRQSLGQGPEFLIYFQGTGAADDSGLPNDRFFAVRPEGSVSTLKIQRTERGDSAVYLCASSFDRDSGELFFGEGSRLTVL.

The chain joins TRBV7-9 to TRBJ2-3; tentative D call: TRBD1 (5 bases). The ends were cut back, 5 bases at V and 4 bases at J, with 22 bases in the middle. The CDR3 totals 17 residues. CDR1 SEHNR and CDR2 FQNEAQ come from the germline V gene (reference sequence). CDR3 in DNA: TGTGCCAGCAGCCCTAGGCTGGCGTCAGGGAAACCAGATACGCAGTATTTT. As protein: CASSPRLASGKPDTQYF.

J is TRBJ2-7 and V is TRBV5-4; 7 bases agree with TRBD2. The CDR3 spans 15 residues. The V gene end was trimmed by 3 bases and the J gene end by 3 bases; junction bases not matched to a gene: 9. Looked up from germline, CDR1 is SGHNT and CDR2 is YYREEE (reference sequence). CDR3 region: CASSSPGLMYYEQYF. In DNA, the CDR3 is TGTGCCAGCAGCTCCCCGGGACTAATGTACTACGAGCAGTACTTC. Drawing the rest from reference TRBV5-4 and TRBJ2-7, the complete variable domain is ETGVTQSPTHLIKTRGQQVTLRCSSQSGHNTVSWYQQALGQGPQFIFQYYREEENGRGNFPPRFSGLQFPNYSSELNVNALELDDSALYLCASSSPGLMYYEQYFGPGTRLTVT.

This clone occurred once. The CDR3 loop reads CASSYGNEQFF. The DNA for the CDR3 is TGTGCCAGCAGCTACGGCAATGAGCAGTTCTTC. This rearrangement joins TRBV11-3 to TRBJ2-1; D not resolved. The CDR3 sequence is 11 residues long. CDR1 SGHNT and CDR2 YENEEA come from the germline V gene. Trimming removed 4 bases from V and 6 bases from J, with 4 bases in between.

J is TRBJ2-5 and V is TRBV6-5; D is possibly TRBD1 (5 bases). Trimming removed 0 bases at V and 2 bases at J, with 7 bases between. The CDR3 sequence is 14 residues long. Per germline, CDR1 MNHEY and CDR2 SVGAGI. The CDR3 bases are TGTGCCAGCAGTTACTCGGGGCTTCAAGAGACCCAGTACTTC. This translates into CASSYSGLQETQYF.

The chain carries TRBV11-2 and TRBJ2-7, with D possibly matching TRBD2 (6 bases). The length of the CDR3 is 12 residues. V was cut by 3 bases and J by 6 bases, with 9 bases left in between. Germline CDR1 is SGHAT and CDR2 is FQNNGV. The CDR3 region is CASSFQLAEQYF. CDR3 in DNA: TGTGCCAGCAGCTTCCAACTAGCCGAGCAGTACTTC.

J is TRBJ1-4 and V is TRBV18; no reliable D call. Trimming removed 0 bases at V and 8 bases at J, with 4 bases between. The CDR3 contains 12 residues. The germline gives CDR1 KGHSH, CDR2 LQKENI. The CDR3 reads CASSPPGEKLFF. CDR3 nucleotide sequence: TGTGCCAGCTCACCACCCGGGGAAAAACTGTTTTTT.